This TCR beta chain came from a study of blood T cell repertoires in COVID-19. In the study overall: Sites in the United States, Italy and Spain provided acute and convalescent COVID-19 samples. Nucleic acid was either cDNA or gDNA, and it came from T cells, B-cell-depleted T cells, or PBMCs.

Germline V gene lookup returns CDR1 SQVTM and CDR2 ANQGSEA. The CDR3 runs to 13 residues. Trimming took 7 bases from V and 4 from J; bases not matched to a gene: 7. Methods used by the authors: Researchers report that nucleated cell counts were estimated from reference gene primer amplification. The table came from immunoSEQ multiplex PCR; TCRdb's copy has only in-frame clones and leaves some out. That table gives V, J and clone size, and the DNA gave D and trimming. The data hold over 200,000 clones, with less than 90% observed a single time. J is TRBJ1-2 and V is TRBV29-1, with TRBD1 matching over 9 bases. The sample was peripheral blood. This TCR derives from a man between 40 and 49 years old with active or convalescent COVID-19. The DNA for the CDR3 is TGCAGCGCCAGGACAGGGGAAGGCTATGGCTACACCTTC. This translates into CSARTGEGYGYTF.